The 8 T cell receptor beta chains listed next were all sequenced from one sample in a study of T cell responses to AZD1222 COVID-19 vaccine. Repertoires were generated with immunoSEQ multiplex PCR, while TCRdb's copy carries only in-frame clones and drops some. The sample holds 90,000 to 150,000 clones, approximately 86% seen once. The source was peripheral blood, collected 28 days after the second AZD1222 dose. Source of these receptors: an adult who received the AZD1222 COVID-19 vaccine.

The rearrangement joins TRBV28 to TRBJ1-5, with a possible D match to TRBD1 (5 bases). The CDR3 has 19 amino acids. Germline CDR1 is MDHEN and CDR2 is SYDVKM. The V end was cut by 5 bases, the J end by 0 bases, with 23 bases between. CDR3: CASSTTTGLDDYSNQPQHF. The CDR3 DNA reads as TGTGCCAGCAGTACCACTACAGGCCTCGACGATTATAGCAATCAGCCCCAGCATTTT.

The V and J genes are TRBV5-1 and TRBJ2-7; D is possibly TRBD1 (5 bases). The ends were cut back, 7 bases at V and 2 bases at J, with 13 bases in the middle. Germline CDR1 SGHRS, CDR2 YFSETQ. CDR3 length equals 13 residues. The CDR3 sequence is CASQGRRTYEQYF. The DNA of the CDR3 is TGCGCCAGCCAGGGCAGACGGACCTACGAGCAGTACTTC. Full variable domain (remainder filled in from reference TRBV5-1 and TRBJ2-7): KAGVTQTPRYLIKTRGQQVTLSCSPISGHRSVSWYQQTPGQGLQFLFEYFSETQRNKGNFPGRFSGRQFSNSRSEMNVSTLELGDSALYLCASQGRRTYEQYFGPGTRLTVT.

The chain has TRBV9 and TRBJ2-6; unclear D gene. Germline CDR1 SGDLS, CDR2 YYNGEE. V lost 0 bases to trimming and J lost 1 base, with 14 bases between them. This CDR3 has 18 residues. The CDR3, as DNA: TGTGCCAGCAGCGTAGCATCTGTGATCTCGTCTGGGGCCAACGTCCTGACTTTC. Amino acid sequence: CASSVASVISSGANVLTF.

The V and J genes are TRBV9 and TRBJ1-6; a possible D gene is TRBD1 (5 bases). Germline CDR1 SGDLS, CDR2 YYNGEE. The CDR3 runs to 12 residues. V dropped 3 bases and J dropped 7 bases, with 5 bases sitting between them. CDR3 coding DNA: TGTGCCAGCAGCGAGGGGAATTCACCCCTCCACTTT. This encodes CASSEGNSPLHF.

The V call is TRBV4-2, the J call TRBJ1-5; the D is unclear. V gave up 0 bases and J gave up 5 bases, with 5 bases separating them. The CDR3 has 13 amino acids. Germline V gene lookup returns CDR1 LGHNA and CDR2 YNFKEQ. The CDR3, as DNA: TGTGCCAGCAGCCAAGATTCATATCAGCCCCAGCATTTT. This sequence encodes CASSQDSYQPQHF.

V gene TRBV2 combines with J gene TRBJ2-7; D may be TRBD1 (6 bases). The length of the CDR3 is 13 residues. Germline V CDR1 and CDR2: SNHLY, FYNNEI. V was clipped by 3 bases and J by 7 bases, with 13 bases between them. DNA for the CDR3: TGTGCCAGCAGTGATGGGGGCTTGTGGGAGCAGTACTTC. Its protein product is CASSDGGLWEQYF.

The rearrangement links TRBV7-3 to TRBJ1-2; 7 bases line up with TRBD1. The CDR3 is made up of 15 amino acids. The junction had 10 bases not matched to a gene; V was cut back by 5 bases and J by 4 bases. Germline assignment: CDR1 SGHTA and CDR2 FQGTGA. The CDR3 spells CASSPSGPGGYGYTF. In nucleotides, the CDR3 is TGTGCCAGCAGCCCGTCGGGCCCAGGGGGCTATGGCTACACCTTC.

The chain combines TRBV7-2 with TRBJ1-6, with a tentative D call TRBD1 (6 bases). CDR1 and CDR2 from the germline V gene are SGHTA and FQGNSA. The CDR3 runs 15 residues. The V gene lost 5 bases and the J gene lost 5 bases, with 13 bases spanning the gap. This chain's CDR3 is CASSPRQADNSPLHF. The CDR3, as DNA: TGTGCCAGCAGCCCCCGACAGGCCGATAATTCACCCCTCCACTTT.